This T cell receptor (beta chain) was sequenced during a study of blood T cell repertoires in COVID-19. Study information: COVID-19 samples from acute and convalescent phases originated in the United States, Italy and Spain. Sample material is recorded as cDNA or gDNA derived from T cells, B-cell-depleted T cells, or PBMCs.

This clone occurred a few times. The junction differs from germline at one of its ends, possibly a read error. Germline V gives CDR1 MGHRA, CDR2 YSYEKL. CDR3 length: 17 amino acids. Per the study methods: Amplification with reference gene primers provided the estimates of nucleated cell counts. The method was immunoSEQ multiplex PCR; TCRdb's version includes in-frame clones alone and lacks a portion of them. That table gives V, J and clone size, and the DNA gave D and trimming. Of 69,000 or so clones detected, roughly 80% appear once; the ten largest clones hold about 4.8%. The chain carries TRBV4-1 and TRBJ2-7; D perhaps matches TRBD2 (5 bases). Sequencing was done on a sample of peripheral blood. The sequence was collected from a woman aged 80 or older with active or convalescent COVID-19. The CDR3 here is CASSQDYGGPPSHEQYF. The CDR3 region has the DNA TGCGCCAGCAGCCAAGATTACGGCGGGCCTCCCTCCCACGAGCAGTACTTC.